Following are 9 T cell receptor beta chains from one sample sequenced in a study of human T cells and chemical hapten exposure. The time point was: patch test 2, 6 weeks after DPC sensitization. Treatment given: therapeutic diphenylcyclopropenone sensitization with weekly scalp DPC. One entry per CDR3 protein results from TCRdb running MiXCR on the RACE reads. The sample records around 82,000 distinct CDR3 sequences, 6.5% to 8% being singletons. Sequencing was performed on whole blood, taken in connection with sensitization to the hapten diphenylcyclopropenone (DPC). All receptors come from a woman in her twenties or thirties with alopecia areata. Some clones in this sample may be carry-over from other donors' samples.

The V call is TRBV7-9, the J call TRBJ1-4; possibly TRBD1 for D (5 bases). CDR1 SEHNR and CDR2 FQNEAQ come from the germline V gene (reference sequence). V gave up 0 bases and J gave up 6 bases, with 11 bases separating them. CDR3 length: 15 amino acids. The CDR3 bases are TGTGCCAGCAGCTTAGCGGCCAGGGAGTATGAAAAACTGTTTTTT. Its protein product is CASSLAAREYEKLFF.

Details on this clonotype: This sequence may be a read error, since a much larger clone differs from it by one base. This chain connects TRBV7-9 to TRBJ1-2, with D possibly being TRBD1 (5 bases). This CDR3 spans 12 amino acids. Germline CDR1 reads SEHNR; CDR2 reads FQNEAQ (reference sequence). The chain's CDR3 is CASSLGGAGYNF. CDR3 bases: TGTGCCAGCAGCTTAGGAGGGGCTGGCTACAACTTC.

The chain joins TRBV6-5 to TRBJ1-2; TRBD1 agrees at 8 bases. The CDR3 runs 15 residues. Germline V gene data show CDR1 as MNHEY and CDR2 as SVGAGI. Trimming removed 5 bases from V and 5 bases from J; junction bases left unmatched: 10. The CDR3: CASSVPGGTIYGYTF. The CDR3 DNA follows: TGTGCCAGCAGTGTTCCAGGGGGCACGATTTATGGCTACACCTTC.

The chain couples TRBV9 to TRBJ2-7; TRBD1 aligns across 7 bases. The CDR3 length is 15 residues. The germline V gene encodes CDR1 SGDLS and CDR2 YYNGEE. Trimming took 6 bases from V and 0 from J; bases not matched to a gene: 9. In DNA form, the CDR3 reads TGTGCCAGCACCTCTGGACAGGAAAGCTCCTACGAGCAGTACTTC. Amino acid sequence: CASTSGQESSYEQYF. Variable domain in full (rest from reference TRBV9 and TRBJ2-7): DSGVTQTPKHLITATGQRVTLRCSPRSGDLSVYWYQQSLDQGLQFLIQYYNGEERAKGNILERFSAQQFPDLHSELNLSSLELGDSALYFCASTSGQESSYEQYFGPGTRLTVT.

The chain employs TRBV7-3 and TRBJ1-2; D perhaps matches TRBD1 (5 bases). The CDR3 is 14 amino acids. The germline V and J ends were trimmed by 0 bases and 6 bases, with 11 bases remaining between them. Germline values: CDR1 SGHTA, CDR2 FQGTGA. In DNA, the CDR3 is TGTGCCAGCAGCTTAACCGTGGAAGGGGATGGCTACACCTTC. Residues: CASSLTVEGDGYTF.

The table lists this clonotype with many counts. The J gene is TRBJ1-5, the V gene TRBV6-6, with D perhaps TRBD1 (6 bases). The CDR3 loop spans 15 amino acids. Germline CDR1 is MNHNY and CDR2 is SVGAGI (reference sequence). V lost 5 bases and J lost 4, with 15 bases in between. The CDR3: CASSHRDTENQPQHF. The CDR3 DNA sequence: TGTGCCAGCAGTCACCGGGACACAGAGAATCAGCCCCAGCATTTT.

This clonotype showed up many times. V usage is TRBV20-1 and J usage is TRBJ1-2; no clear D gene. V was cut by 0 bases and J by 4 bases, with 9 bases left in between. The CDR3 covers 13 residues. Germline lookup yields CDR1 DFQATT and CDR2 SNEGSKA (reference sequence). The CDR3 bases are TGCAGTGCTAGAGATGGGGAGACCTATGGCTACACCTTC. Amino acids: CSARDGETYGYTF.

V usage is TRBV7-3 and J usage is TRBJ2-3; D is unclear. V was shortened by 5 bases and J by 6 bases, with 9 bases between the two germline ends. In germline, CDR1 is SGHTA, CDR2 FQGTGA. The CDR3 totals 12 residues. The CDR3 sequence is CASSPGCDTQYF. The CDR3 region has the DNA TGTGCCAGCAGCCCTGGCTGTGATACGCAGTATTTT.

This clonotype was recorded at least ten times. This sequence joins TRBV6-5 and TRBJ2-1, with D maybe TRBD2 (6 bases). Between the trimmed V and J ends, which lost 0 bases and 6 bases, there was a span of 15 bases. Germline CDR1 and CDR2: MNHEY and SVGAGI. The length of the CDR3 is 16 residues. CDR3 region: CASSYSLAAGPNEQFF. CDR3 nucleotide sequence: TGTGCCAGCAGTTACTCGTTGGCTGCGGGGCCCAATGAGCAGTTCTTC.